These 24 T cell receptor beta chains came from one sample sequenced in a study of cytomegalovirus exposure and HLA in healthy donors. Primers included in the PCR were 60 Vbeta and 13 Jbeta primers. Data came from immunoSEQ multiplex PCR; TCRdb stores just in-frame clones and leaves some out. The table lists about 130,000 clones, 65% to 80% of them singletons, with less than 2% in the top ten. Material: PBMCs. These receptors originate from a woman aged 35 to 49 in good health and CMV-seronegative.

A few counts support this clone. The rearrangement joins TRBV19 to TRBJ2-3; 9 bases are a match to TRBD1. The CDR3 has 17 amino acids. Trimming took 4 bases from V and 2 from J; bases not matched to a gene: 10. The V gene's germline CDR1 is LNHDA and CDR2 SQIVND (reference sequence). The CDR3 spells CASSTRTGTGTTDTQYF. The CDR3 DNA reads TGTGCCAGTAGTACCAGAACCGGGACAGGGACCACAGATACGCAGTATTTT.

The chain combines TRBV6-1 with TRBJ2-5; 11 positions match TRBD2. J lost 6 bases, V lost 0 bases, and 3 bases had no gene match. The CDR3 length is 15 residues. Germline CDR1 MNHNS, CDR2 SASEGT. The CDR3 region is CASSEALAGEQTQYF. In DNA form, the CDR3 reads TGTGCCAGCAGTGAAGCACTAGCGGGGGAGCAGACCCAGTACTTC.

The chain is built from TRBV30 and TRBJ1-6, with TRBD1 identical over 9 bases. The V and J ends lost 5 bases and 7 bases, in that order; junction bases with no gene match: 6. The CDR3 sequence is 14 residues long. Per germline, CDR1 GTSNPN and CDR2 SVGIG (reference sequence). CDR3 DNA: TGTGCCTGGGGACAGGGGTTGGGAAATTCACCCCTCCACTTT. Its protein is CAWGQGLGNSPLHF.

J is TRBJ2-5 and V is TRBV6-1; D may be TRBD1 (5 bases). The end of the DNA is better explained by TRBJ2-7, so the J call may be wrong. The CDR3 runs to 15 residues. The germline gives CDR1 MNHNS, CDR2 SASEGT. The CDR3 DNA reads TGTGCCAGCAGTCTACTGCCGACAGACTCCTACGAGCAGTACTTC. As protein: CASSLLPTDSYEQYF.

The CDR3 region has the DNA TGTGCCAGTAGTCCCGGACAGGGCCAGCCCCAGCATTTT. Its protein is CASSPGQGQPQHF. The chain couples TRBV19 to TRBJ1-5, with 8 bases that match TRBD1. This CDR3 comprises 13 residues. V shed 5 bases, J shed 7 bases, and the junction held 4 bases outside the gene matches. Germline V gives CDR1 LNHDA, CDR2 SQIVND (reference sequence). Full variable domain (remainder filled in from reference TRBV19 and TRBJ1-5): DGGITQSPKYLFRKEGQNVTLSCEQNLNHDAMYWYRQDPGQGLRLIYYSQIVNDFQKGDIAEGYSVSREKKESFPLTVTSAQKNPTAFYLCASSPGQGQPQHFGDGTRLSIL.

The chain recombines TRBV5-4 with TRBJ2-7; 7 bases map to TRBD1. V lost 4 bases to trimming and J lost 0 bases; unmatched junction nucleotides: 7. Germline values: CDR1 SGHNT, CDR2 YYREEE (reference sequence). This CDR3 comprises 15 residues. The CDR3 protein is CASSPHGQDSYEQYF. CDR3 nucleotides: TGTGCCAGCAGCCCCCACGGACAGGACTCCTACGAGCAGTACTTC.

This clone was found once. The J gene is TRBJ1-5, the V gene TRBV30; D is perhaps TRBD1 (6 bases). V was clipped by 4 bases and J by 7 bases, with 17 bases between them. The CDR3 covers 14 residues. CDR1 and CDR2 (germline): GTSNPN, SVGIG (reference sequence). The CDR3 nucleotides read TGTGCCTGGACATCAAAACAGGGATACCAGCCCCAGCATTTT. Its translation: CAWTSKQGYQPQHF.

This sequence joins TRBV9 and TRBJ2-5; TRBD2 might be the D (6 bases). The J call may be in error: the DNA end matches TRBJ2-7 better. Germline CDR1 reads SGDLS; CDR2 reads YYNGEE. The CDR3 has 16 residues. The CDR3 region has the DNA TGTGCCAGCAGCGTAGACATTGGCGGGGCAATAAACGAGCAGTACTTC. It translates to CASSVDIGGAINEQYF.

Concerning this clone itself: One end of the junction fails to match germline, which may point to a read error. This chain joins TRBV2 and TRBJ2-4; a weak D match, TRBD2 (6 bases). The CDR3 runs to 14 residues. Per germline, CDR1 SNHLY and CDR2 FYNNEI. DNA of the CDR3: TGTGCCAGCAGTGGATCGGGGAGGAAAAACAGTCAGTACTTC. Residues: CASSGSGRKNSQYF.

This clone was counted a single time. This CDR3 reads CASSFNPGGETQYF. The DNA for the CDR3 is TGTGCCAGCAGTTTCAATCCAGGGGGAGAGACCCAGTACTTC. The chain carries TRBV27 and TRBJ2-5; TRBD1 aligns across 7 bases. V lost 3 bases and J lost 4; bases outside the gene matches: 5. The CDR3 contains 14 residues. CDR1 MNHEY and CDR2 SMNVEV come from the germline V gene (reference sequence).

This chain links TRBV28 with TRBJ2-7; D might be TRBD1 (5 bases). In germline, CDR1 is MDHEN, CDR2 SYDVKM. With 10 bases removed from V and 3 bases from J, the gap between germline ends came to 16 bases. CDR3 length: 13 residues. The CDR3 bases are TGTGCCACCCGATGGGGCGGAAGCTACGAGCAGTACTTC. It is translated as CATRWGGSYEQYF.

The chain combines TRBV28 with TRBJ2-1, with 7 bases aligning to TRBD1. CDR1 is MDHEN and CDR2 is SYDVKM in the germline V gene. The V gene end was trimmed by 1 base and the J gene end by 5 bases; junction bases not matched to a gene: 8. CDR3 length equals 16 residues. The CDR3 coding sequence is TGTGCCAGCAGTTTATCCCAGGGGGTGTTCGACAATGAGCAGTTCTTC. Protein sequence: CASSLSQGVFDNEQFF.

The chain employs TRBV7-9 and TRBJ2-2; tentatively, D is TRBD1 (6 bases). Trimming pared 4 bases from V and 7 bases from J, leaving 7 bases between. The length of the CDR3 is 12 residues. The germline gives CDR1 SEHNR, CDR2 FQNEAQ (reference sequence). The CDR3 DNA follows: TGTGCCAGCAGCTCCAGGGGCGGGGAGCTGTTTTTT. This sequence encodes CASSSRGGELFF. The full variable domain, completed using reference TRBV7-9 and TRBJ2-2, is DTGVSQNPRHKITKRGQNVTFRCDPISEHNRLYWYRQTLGQGPEFLTYFQNEAQLEKSRLLSDRFSAERPKGSFSTLEIQRTEQGDSAMYLCASSSRGGELFFGEGSRLTVL.

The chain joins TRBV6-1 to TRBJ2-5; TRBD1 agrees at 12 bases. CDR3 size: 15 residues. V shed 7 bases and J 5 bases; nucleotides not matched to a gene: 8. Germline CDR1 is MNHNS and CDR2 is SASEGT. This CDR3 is CASTEGTGGGETQYF. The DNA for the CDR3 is TGTGCCAGCACCGAAGGGACAGGGGGCGGGGAGACCCAGTACTTC.

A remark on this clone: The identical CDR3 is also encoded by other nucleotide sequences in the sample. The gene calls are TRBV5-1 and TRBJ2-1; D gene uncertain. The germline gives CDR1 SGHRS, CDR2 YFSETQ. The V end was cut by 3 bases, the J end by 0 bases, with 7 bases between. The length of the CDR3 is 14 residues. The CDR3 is CASSSGSSYNEQFF. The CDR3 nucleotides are TGCGCCAGCAGCTCTGGTAGCTCCTACAATGAGCAGTTCTTC.

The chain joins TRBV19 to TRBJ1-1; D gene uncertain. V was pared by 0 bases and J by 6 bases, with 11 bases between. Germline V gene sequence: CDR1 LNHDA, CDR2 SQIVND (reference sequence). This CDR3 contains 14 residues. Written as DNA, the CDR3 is TGTGCCAGTAGTATAGAAGGGAGAAGGGCTGAAGCTTTCTTT. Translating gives CASSIEGRRAEAFF. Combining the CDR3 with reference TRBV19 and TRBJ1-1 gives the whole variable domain DGGITQSPKYLFRKEGQNVTLSCEQNLNHDAMYWYRQDPGQGLRLIYYSQIVNDFQKGDIAEGYSVSREKKESFPLTVTSAQKNPTAFYLCASSIEGRRAEAFFGQGTRLTVV.

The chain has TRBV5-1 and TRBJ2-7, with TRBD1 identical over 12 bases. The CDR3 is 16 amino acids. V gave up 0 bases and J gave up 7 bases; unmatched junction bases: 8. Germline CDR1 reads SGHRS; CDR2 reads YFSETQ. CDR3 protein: CASSLVWDRGLWEQYF. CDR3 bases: TGCGCCAGCAGCTTGGTGTGGGACAGGGGGCTTTGGGAGCAGTACTTC.

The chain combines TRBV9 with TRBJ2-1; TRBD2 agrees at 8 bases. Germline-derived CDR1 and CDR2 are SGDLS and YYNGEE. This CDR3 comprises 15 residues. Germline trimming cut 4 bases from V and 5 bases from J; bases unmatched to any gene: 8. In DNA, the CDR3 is TGTGCCAGCAGCCCCAGGCGGGAGGTGAACAATGAGCAGTTCTTC. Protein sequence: CASSPRREVNNEQFF.

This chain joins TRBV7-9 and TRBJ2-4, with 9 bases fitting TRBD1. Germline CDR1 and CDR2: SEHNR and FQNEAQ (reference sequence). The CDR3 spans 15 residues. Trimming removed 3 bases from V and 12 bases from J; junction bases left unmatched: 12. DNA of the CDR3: TGTGCCAGCAGCTTGGCCACAGGGGGCTCGGACAGTCAGTACTTC. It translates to CASSLATGGSDSQYF.

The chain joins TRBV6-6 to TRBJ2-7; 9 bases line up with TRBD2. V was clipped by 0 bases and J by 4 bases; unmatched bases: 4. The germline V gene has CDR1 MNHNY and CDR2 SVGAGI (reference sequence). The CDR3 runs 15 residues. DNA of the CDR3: TGTGCCAGCAGTTACTCCAAACTAGCGGGTTACGAGCAGTACTTC. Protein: CASSYSKLAGYEQYF.

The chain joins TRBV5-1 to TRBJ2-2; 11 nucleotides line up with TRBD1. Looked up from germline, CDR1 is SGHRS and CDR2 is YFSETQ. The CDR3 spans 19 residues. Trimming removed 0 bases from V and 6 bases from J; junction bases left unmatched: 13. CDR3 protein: CASSLVPLGSGQGAGELFF. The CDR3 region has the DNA TGCGCCAGCAGCTTGGTGCCGCTGGGGTCGGGACAGGGGGCCGGGGAGCTGTTTTTT.

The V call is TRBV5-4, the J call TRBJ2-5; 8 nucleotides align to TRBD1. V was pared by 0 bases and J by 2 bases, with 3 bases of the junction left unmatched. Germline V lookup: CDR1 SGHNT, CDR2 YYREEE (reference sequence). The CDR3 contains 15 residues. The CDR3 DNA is TGTGCCAGCAGCTTGGGAGGACAGGGACAAGAGACCCAGTACTTC. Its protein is CASSLGGQGQETQYF.

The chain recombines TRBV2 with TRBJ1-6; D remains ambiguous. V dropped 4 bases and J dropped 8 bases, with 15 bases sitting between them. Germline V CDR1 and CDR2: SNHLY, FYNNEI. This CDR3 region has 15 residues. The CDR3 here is CASSGILGGDSPLHF. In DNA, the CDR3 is TGTGCCAGCAGTGGGATTTTGGGAGGCGATTCACCCCTCCACTTT.

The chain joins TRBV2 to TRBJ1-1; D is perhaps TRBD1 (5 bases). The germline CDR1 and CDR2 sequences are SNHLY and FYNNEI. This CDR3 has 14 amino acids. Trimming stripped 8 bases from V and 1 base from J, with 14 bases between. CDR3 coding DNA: TGTGCCAGCCCGCCTGGTCAGGGGAACACTGAAGCTTTCTTT. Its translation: CASPPGQGNTEAFF.